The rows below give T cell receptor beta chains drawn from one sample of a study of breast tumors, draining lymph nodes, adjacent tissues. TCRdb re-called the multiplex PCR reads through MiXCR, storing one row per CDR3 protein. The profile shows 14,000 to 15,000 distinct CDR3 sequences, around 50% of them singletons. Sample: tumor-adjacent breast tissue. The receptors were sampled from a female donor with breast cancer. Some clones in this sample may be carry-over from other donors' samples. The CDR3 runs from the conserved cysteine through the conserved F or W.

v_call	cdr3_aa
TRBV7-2	CASSRTGNGYTF
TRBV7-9	CASSPRSDEQYF
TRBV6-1	CASSEVWGRDNSPLHF
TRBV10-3	CAISDRIPEQGNQPQHF
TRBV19	CASSTSVRGPSQETQYF
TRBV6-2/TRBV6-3	CASRLGGQGAREQYF
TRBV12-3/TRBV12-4	CASSLELGLAFF
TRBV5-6	CASSDRVSNTEAFF
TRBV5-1	CASSSLTGQETQYF
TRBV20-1	CSAPNQGESMGQYF
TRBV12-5	CASGLGYGYNEQFF
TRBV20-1	CSAMWTSGGCYEQFF
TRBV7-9	CASSQVHAYEQYF